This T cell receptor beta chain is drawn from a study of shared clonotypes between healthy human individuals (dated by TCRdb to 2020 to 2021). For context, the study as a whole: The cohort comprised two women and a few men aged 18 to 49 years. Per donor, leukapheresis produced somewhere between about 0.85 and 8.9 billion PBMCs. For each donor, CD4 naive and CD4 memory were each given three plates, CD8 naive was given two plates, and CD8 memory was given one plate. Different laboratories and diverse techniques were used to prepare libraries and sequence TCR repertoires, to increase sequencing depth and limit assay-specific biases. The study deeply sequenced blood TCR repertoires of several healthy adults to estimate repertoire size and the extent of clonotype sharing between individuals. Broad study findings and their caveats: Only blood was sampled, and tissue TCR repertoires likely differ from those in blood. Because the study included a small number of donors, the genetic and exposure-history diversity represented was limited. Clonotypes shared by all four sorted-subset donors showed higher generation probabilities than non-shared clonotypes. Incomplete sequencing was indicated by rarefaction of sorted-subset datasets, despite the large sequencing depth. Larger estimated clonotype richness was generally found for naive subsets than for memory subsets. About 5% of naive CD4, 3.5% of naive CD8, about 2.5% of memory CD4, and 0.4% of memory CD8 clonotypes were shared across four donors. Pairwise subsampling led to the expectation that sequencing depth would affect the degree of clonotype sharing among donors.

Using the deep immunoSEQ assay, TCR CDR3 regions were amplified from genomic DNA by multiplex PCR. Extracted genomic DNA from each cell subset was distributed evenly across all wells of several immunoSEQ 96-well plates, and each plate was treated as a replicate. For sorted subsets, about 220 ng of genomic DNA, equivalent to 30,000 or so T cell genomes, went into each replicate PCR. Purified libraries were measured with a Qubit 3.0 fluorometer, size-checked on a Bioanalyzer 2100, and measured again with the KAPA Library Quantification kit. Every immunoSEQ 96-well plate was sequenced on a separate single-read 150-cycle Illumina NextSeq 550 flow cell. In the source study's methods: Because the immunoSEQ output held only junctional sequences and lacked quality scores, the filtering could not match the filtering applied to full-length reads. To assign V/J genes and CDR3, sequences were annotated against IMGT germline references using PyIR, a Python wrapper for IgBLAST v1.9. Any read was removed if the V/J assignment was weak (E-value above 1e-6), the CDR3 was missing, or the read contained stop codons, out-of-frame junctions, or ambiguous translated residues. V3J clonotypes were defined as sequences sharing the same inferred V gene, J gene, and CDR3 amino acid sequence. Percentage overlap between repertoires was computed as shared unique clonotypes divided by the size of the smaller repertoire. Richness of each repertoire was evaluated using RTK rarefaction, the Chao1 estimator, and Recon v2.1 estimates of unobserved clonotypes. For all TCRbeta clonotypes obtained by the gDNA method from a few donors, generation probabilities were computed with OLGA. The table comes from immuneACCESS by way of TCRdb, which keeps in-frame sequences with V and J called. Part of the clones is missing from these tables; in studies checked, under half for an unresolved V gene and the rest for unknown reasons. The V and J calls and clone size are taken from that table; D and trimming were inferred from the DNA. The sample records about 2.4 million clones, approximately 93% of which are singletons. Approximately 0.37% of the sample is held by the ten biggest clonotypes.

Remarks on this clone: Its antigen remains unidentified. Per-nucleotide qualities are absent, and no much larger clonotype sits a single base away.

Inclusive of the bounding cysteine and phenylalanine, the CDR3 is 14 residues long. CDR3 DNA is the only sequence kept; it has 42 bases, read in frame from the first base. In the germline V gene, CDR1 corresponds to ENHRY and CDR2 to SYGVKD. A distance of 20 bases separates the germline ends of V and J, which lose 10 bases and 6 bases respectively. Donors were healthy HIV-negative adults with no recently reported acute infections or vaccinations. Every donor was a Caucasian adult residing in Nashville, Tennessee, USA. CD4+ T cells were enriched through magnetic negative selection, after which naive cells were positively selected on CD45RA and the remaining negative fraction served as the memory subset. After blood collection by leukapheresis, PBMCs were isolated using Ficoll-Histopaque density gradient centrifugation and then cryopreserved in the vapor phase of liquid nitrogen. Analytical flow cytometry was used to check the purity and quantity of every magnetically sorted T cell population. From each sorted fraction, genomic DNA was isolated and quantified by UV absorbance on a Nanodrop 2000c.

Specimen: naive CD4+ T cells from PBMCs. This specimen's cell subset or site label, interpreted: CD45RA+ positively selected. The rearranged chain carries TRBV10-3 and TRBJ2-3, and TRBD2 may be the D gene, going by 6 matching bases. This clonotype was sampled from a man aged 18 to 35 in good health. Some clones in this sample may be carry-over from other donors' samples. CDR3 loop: CATRKDSSGDTQYF. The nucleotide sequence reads TGTGCCACCAGAAAGGACTCCAGCGGGGATACGCAGTATTTT.